One and the same sample provided the 30 T cell receptor beta chains below, sequenced in a study of blood T cell repertoires in COVID-19. The table came from immunoSEQ multiplex PCR; TCRdb's copy has only in-frame clones and leaves some out. Here the sample spans about 250,000 clones, approximately 90% being singletons. Sequenced material: peripheral blood. These receptors all stem from a man younger than 40 with acute or convalescent COVID-19.

V is TRBV6-5 and J is TRBJ2-7; D may be TRBD1 (5 bases). The CDR3 extends over 14 amino acids. Germline CDR1 and CDR2: MNHEY and SVGAGI. The germline V and J ends were trimmed by 9 bases and 0 bases, with 15 bases remaining between them. The CDR3 DNA is TGTGCCAGTACGCTCAACACAGGCTCCTACGAGCAGTACTTC. This gives the protein CASTLNTGSYEQYF.

This chain connects TRBV18 to TRBJ2-7, with TRBD2 identical over 8 bases. Unmatched junction bases numbered 9, after V lost 2 bases and J lost 6 bases. Germline assignment: CDR1 KGHSH and CDR2 LQKENI. The CDR3 loop spans 15 amino acids. CDR3 in DNA: TGTGCCAGCTCACCAAAAGCGGGAGAGGGGTTCGAGCAGTACTTC. The encoded protein is CASSPKAGEGFEQYF.

The chain joins TRBV7-9 to TRBJ2-3, with unresolved D. This CDR3 contains 15 residues. The germline V gene encodes CDR1 SEHNR and CDR2 FQNEAQ (reference sequence). Between the trimmed V and J ends, which lost 2 bases and 1 base, there was a span of 10 bases. The CDR3 reads CASSLSSARTDTQYF. The CDR3 bases are TGTGCCAGCAGCTTATCCAGCGCACGCACAGATACGCAGTATTTT.

This sequence joins TRBV30 and TRBJ1-1; maybe TRBD1 (6 bases). The V gene lost 4 bases and the J gene lost 6 bases, with 15 bases spanning the gap. The germline V gene encodes CDR1 GTSNPN and CDR2 SVGIG (reference sequence). The CDR3 has 13 residues. The CDR3 here is CAWNLNRAAEAFF. The CDR3, as DNA: TGTGCCTGGAACCTAAACAGGGCGGCTGAAGCTTTCTTT.

The V call is TRBV5-6, the J call TRBJ2-5; TRBD2 matches at 11 bases. The junction had 15 bases not matched to a gene; V was cut back by 4 bases and J by 4 bases. CDR1 is SGHDT, CDR2 YYEEEE, per germline. CDR3 length equals 18 residues. The DNA for the CDR3 is TGTGCCAGCAGCCTCTACGGCACTAGCGGGAGCAGAGGAGAGACCCAGTACTTC. Its translation: CASSLYGTSGSRGETQYF.

This sequence joins TRBV11-2 and TRBJ1-2; D call uncertain. Deletions cut 5 bases from V and 2 bases from J, with 15 bases between. Germline CDR1 SGHAT, CDR2 FQNNGV. This CDR3 comprises 15 residues. DNA of the CDR3: TGTGCCAGCAGCGGAGGATACCGGGCCAACTATGGCTACACCTTC. It codes for CASSGGYRANYGYTF. The variable domain in full, completed from reference TRBV11-2 and TRBJ1-2, reads EAGVAQSPRYKIIEKRQSVAFWCNPISGHATLYWYQQILGQGPKLLIQFQNNGVVDDSQLPKDRFSAERLKGVDSTLKIQPAKLEDSAVYLCASSGGYRANYGYTFGSGTRLTVV.

V is TRBV7-8 and J is TRBJ2-5; D perhaps matches TRBD1 (6 bases). This CDR3 region has 16 residues. With 7 bases removed from V and 8 bases from J, the gap between germline ends came to 26 bases. Looked up from germline, CDR1 is SGHVS and CDR2 is FQNEAQ. CDR3 sequence: CASTPGFALPGVTQYF. The CDR3, as DNA: TGTGCCAGCACCCCGGGATTCGCCCTACCAGGGGTCACCCAGTACTTC.

This clone was counted a few times. The V gene is TRBV6-6, the J gene TRBJ1-1, with D possibly TRBD1 on 5 matching bases. Trimming took off 5 bases at V and 1 base at J, with 20 bases between the two ends. The CDR3 consists of 17 residues. In germline, CDR1 is MNHNY, CDR2 SVGAGI (reference sequence). CDR3: CASSRTATETENTEAFF. DNA of the CDR3: TGTGCCAGCAGTCGAACAGCGACCGAGACAGAGAACACTGAAGCTTTCTTT.

The V and J genes are TRBV5-6 and TRBJ1-5; possible D gene TRBD1, 5 bases. The germline CDR1 and CDR2 sequences are SGHDT and YYEEEE. V lost 7 bases, J lost 4 bases, and 12 bases lay in between. The CDR3 spans 13 residues. As DNA, the CDR3 is TGTGCCAGCGCCAGGGCCCTAAATCAGCCCCAGCATTTT. Its protein is CASARALNQPQHF.

As for this clone: A junction boundary mismatches the germline segment, possibly from a read error. The V gene is TRBV7-7, the J gene TRBJ2-5; D remains unclear. Germline V gene data show CDR1 as SSHAT and CDR2 as FNYEAQ (reference sequence). The CDR3 spans 14 residues. DNA for the CDR3: TGTGCTAGCAGCTTTGGCGGTGTCCAAGAGACCCAGTACTTC. This translates into CASSFGGVQETQYF.

The chain links TRBV12-5 to TRBJ2-2, with 10 bases lining up with TRBD1. Germline values: CDR1 LGHNT, CDR2 FRNRAP. V trimming: 6 bases; J trimming: 6 bases; junction bases outside the gene matches: 10. This CDR3 comprises 16 residues. Here the CDR3 reads CASGRGQGYDPGELFF. In DNA, the CDR3 is TGTGCTAGTGGGAGGGGACAGGGGTATGATCCCGGGGAGCTGTTTTTT.

The J gene is TRBJ2-2, the V gene TRBV30; 7 bases are a match to TRBD1. The V segment lost 2 bases and the J segment 5 bases; nucleotides outside the gene matches: 5. Germline assignment: CDR1 GTSNPN and CDR2 SVGIG (reference sequence). This CDR3 has 14 residues. The CDR3 nucleotides are TGTGCCTGGAGTCGCCAACAGGGGACCGGGGAGCTGTTTTTT. Protein product: CAWSRQQGTGELFF.

In its sample, this clone was seen a few times. The chain recombines TRBV19 with TRBJ1-5; D gene ambiguous. V lost 5 bases and J 0 bases, leaving 5 bases between the germline ends. Germline V gene lookup returns CDR1 LNHDA and CDR2 SQIVND (reference sequence). The CDR3 runs 13 residues. The CDR3 coding sequence is TGTGCCAGTAGTCTAATTAGCAATCAGCCCCAGCATTTT. This sequence encodes CASSLISNQPQHF.

This clone showed up just a few times. The chain joins TRBV19 to TRBJ1-1; tentative D call: TRBD1 (5 bases). Trimming cost V 2 bases and J 1 base, with 11 bases left between them. Per the germline V gene, CDR1 is LNHDA and CDR2 is SQIVND (reference sequence). The CDR3 is made up of 15 amino acids. CDR3 loop: CASSINHRRNTEAFF. The CDR3 DNA follows: TGTGCCAGTAGTATAAATCACAGGAGGAACACTGAAGCTTTCTTT.

The chain couples TRBV6-5 to TRBJ1-6; D perhaps matches TRBD1 (5 bases). The germline V and J ends were trimmed by 0 bases and 8 bases, with 11 bases remaining between them. This CDR3 spans 15 amino acids. CDR1 and CDR2 from the germline V gene are MNHEY and SVGAGI. Here the CDR3 reads CASSYSPGGDSPLHF. The CDR3 coding sequence is TGTGCCAGCAGTTACTCCCCCGGGGGGGATTCACCCCTCCACTTT.

The rearrangement joins TRBV3-1 (or the pseudogene TRBV3-2) to TRBJ2-1, with 9 positions matching TRBD2. The CDR3 has 16 amino acids. Germline CDR1 and CDR2: LGHDT and YNNKEL (reference sequence). Trimming removed 2 bases from V and 4 bases from J; junction bases left unmatched: 6. The CDR3 region has the DNA TGTGCCAGCAGCCAAAGAACTAGCGGGCTTTACAATGAGCAGTTCTTC. The encoded protein is CASSQRTSGLYNEQFF.

The rearrangement uses TRBV19 and TRBJ1-1; D might be TRBD1 (5 bases). Trimming left V 3 bases short and J 3 bases short, with 11 bases between. The germline V gene encodes CDR1 LNHDA and CDR2 SQIVND (reference sequence). The CDR3 loop spans 14 amino acids. The CDR3 region has the DNA TGTGCCAGTAGTATGGCGGGGCTCGACACTGAAGCTTTCTTT. Protein sequence: CASSMAGLDTEAFF. Full variable domain (outside the CDR3, taken from reference TRBV19 and TRBJ1-1): DGGITQSPKYLFRKEGQNVTLSCEQNLNHDAMYWYRQDPGQGLRLIYYSQIVNDFQKGDIAEGYSVSREKKESFPLTVTSAQKNPTAFYLCASSMAGLDTEAFFGQGTRLTVV.

This chain uses TRBV12-5 with TRBJ1-1, with 7 bases lining up with TRBD1. V was clipped by 1 base and J by 6 bases; unmatched bases: 8. The CDR3 has 15 amino acids. Germline V gene sequence: CDR1 LGHNT, CDR2 FRNRAP. Here the CDR3 DNA reads TGTGCTAGTGGTTTGGGTGCCCCAGGGGGGCCTGAAGCTTTCTTT. Protein sequence: CASGLGAPGGPEAFF. The variable domain in full, with the rest retrieved from reference TRBV12-5 and TRBJ1-1, is DARVTQTPRHKVTEMGQEVTMRCQPILGHNTVFWYRQTMMQGLELLAYFRNRAPLDDSGMPKDRFSAEMPDATLATLKIQPSEPRDSAVYFCASGLGAPGGPEAFFGQGTRLTVV.

This clone showed up just once. V and J are TRBV6-5 and TRBJ1-1; D is unclear. Germline CDR1 MNHEY, CDR2 SVGAGI. This CDR3 spans 14 amino acids. V was trimmed by 6 bases and J by 4 bases, leaving 15 bases between them. CDR3 DNA sequence: TGTGCCAGCAGGTCGACGGGGAGAACCACTGAAGCTTTCTTT. Translation gives CASRSTGRTTEAFF.

J is TRBJ1-2 and V is TRBV12-3 or TRBV12-4; D is undetermined. This CDR3 has 13 residues. V was clipped by 3 bases and J by 3 bases, with 8 bases between them. The CDR3 DNA sequence: TGTGCCAGCAGTTTGATGGTAGACTATGGCTACACCTTC. Translating it yields CASSLMVDYGYTF.

V usage is TRBV12-1 and J usage is TRBJ2-3; TRBD2, as called in the table, went unchecked against the DNA. TRBV12-1 is noted as a pseudogene. The CDR3 spans 18 residues. Here the CDR3 reads CASSPTSGGDTDTDTQYF. CDR3 DNA: TGTGCCAGCAGCCCGACTAGCGGGGGGGATACTGACACAGATACGCAGTATTTT.

This chain connects TRBV28 to TRBJ1-2, with TRBD1 as a possible D gene (5 bases). In germline, CDR1 is MDHEN, CDR2 SYDVKM. This CDR3 spans 14 amino acids. Trimming removed 7 bases from V and 5 bases from J, with 17 bases in between. The CDR3 loop reads CASISQGELYGYTF. CDR3 DNA: TGTGCCAGCATAAGCCAAGGGGAACTTTATGGCTACACCTTC.

The J gene is TRBJ1-2, the V gene TRBV2; TRBD1 agrees at 8 bases. CDR3 length: 14 amino acids. With 6 bases clipped from V and 7 bases from J, the junction kept 10 bases outside the gene matches. Germline CDR1 is SNHLY and CDR2 is FYNNEI. In nucleotides, the CDR3 is TGTGCCAGCAGGCGACCGGACAGGGTATCTGGCTACACCTTC. This sequence encodes CASRRPDRVSGYTF.

Comment on this clone: The junction differs from germline at one of its ends, possibly a read error. V usage is TRBV29-1 and J usage is TRBJ1-6, with D possibly TRBD1 on 5 matching bases. The CDR3 has 13 residues. In germline, CDR1 is SQVTM, CDR2 ANQGSEA. DNA for the CDR3: TGCAGCGCTGAAATCGGGGGACGGGCACCCCTCCACTTT. Translation: CSAEIGGRAPLHF.

CDR3: CASSRVDRMNTEAFF. Here the CDR3 DNA reads TGTGCCAGCAGTCGAGTGGACAGGATGAACACTGAAGCTTTCTTT. The genes are TRBV28 and TRBJ1-1; 7 bases are shared with TRBD1. This CDR3 region has 15 residues. The ends lost 5 bases at V and 0 bases at J; junction bases unmatched: 6. Germline loops: CDR1 MDHEN, CDR2 SYDVKM. Variable domain in full (rest from reference TRBV28 and TRBJ1-1): DVKVTQSSRYLVKRTGEKVFLECVQDMDHENMFWYRQDPGLGLRLIYFSYDVKMKEKGDIPEGYSVSREKKERFSLILESASTNQTSMYLCASSRVDRMNTEAFFGQGTRLTVV.

V gene TRBV28 combines with J gene TRBJ1-5, with D tentatively TRBD1 (6 bases). The germline CDR1 and CDR2 sequences are MDHEN and SYDVKM. The V and J ends lost 9 bases and 4 bases respectively, with 13 bases between them. The CDR3 runs 13 residues. The DNA of the CDR3 is TGTGCCAGTAAAAGGGGGAATAATCAGCCCCAGCATTTT. Amino acids: CASKRGNNQPQHF.

The rearrangement joins TRBV19 to TRBJ1-5; 8 bases fit TRBD1. CDR1 is LNHDA and CDR2 is SQIVND in the germline V gene (reference sequence). The CDR3 contains 16 residues. V shed 5 bases, J shed 6 bases, and the junction held 12 bases outside the gene matches. The CDR3 here is CASSLTPGQGFQPQHF. In DNA, the CDR3 is TGTGCCAGTAGTTTAACCCCAGGACAGGGTTTTCAGCCCCAGCATTTT.

The table lists this clone with a count of one. The V gene is TRBV2, the J gene TRBJ2-5; 11 nucleotides agree with TRBD2. CDR3 length equals 15 residues. V was clipped by 7 bases and J by 4 bases; unmatched bases: 8. Looked up from germline, CDR1 is SNHLY and CDR2 is FYNNEI. The CDR3: CASNRLAGRGETQYF. DNA of the CDR3: TGTGCCAGCAACAGACTAGCGGGAAGAGGAGAGACCCAGTACTTC. Filled out from reference TRBV2 and TRBJ2-5, the complete variable domain reads EPEVTQTPSHQVTQMGQEVILRCVPISNHLYFYWYRQILGQKVEFLVSFYNNEISEKSEIFDDQFSVERPDGSNFTLKIRSTKLEDSAMYFCASNRLAGRGETQYFGPGTRLLVL.

The chain carries TRBV10-3 and TRBJ1-6; 7 nucleotides match TRBD1. Germline V lookup: CDR1 ENHRY, CDR2 SYGVKD. V shed 2 bases and J 8 bases; nucleotides not matched to a gene: 6. This CDR3 contains 15 residues. CDR3 in DNA: TGTGCCATCAGTGAGGGTGGGACAGCGGATTCACCCCTCCACTTT. Its protein product is CAISEGGTADSPLHF.

The chain joins TRBV4-2 to TRBJ1-2; 8 nucleotides match TRBD1. CDR3 size: 16 residues. CDR1 is LGHNA, CDR2 YNFKEQ, per germline. The V and J ends lost 4 bases and 2 bases, in that order; junction bases with no gene match: 9. CDR3 sequence: CASSPAGTGPNYGYTF. The CDR3 nucleotides read TGTGCCAGCAGCCCCGCCGGGACAGGTCCCAACTATGGCTACACCTTC.